The T cell receptor beta chain described here comes from a study of OX40 agonist ivuxolimab in advanced cancers. Study-level results: No determination was made of the antigen specificity of the expanded peripheral T cells.

Measured with immunoSEQ multiplex PCR; TCRdb has only the in-frame clones, and not every one. The repertoire includes 50,000 to 80,000 clones, 84% of them detected once, and roughly 9.8% sits in the top ten. The count of this clone is one. Its antigen is not known. The germline gives CDR1 MNHNS, CDR2 SASEGT. The CDR3 consists of 14 residues. V was clipped by 7 bases and J by 7 bases, with 19 bases between them. The source of this sequence is an adult with an advanced solid tumor such as melanoma, head and neck, liver or kidney cancer. The source material was CD4+ or CD8+ T cells sorted from blood, sampled in a trial of the OX40 agonist ivuxolimab. The chain joins TRBV6-1 to TRBJ1-1, with unresolved D. This chain's CDR3 is CASTPRWEKDEAFF. CDR3 in DNA: TGTGCCAGCACCCCGAGGTGGGAGAAGGATGAAGCTTTCTTT.